This T cell receptor (beta chain) was found in a study of post-analysis software for immune sequencing data. Researchers reported that TCR beta cDNA libraries carried unique molecular identifiers. TCRdb processed the PCR reads anew with MiXCR; each CDR3 protein has one entry. The data show 600,000 to 750,000 distinct CDR3 sequences, approximately 59% seen once. In the case of this clonotype: The antigen is unknown.

The CDR3 spans 16 residues. V lost 5 bases, J lost 2 bases, and 21 bases lay in between. Germline V gene sequence: CDR1 DFQATT, CDR2 SNEGSKA (reference sequence). Study conclusions and caveats: Patients used about five TRBV segments, including TRBV5-6, TRBV5-1 and TRBV20-1, more often than controls.

The origin of this receptor is a girl aged 2 to 10 with multiple sclerosis. Sequenced material: blood. The chain is built from TRBV20-1 and TRBJ2-5, with a possible D match to TRBD2 (5 bases). CDR3 protein: CSAVQVEFGVQETQYF. In DNA form, the CDR3 reads TGCAGTGCTGTCCAGGTAGAATTCGGGGTACAAGAGACCCAGTACTTC.